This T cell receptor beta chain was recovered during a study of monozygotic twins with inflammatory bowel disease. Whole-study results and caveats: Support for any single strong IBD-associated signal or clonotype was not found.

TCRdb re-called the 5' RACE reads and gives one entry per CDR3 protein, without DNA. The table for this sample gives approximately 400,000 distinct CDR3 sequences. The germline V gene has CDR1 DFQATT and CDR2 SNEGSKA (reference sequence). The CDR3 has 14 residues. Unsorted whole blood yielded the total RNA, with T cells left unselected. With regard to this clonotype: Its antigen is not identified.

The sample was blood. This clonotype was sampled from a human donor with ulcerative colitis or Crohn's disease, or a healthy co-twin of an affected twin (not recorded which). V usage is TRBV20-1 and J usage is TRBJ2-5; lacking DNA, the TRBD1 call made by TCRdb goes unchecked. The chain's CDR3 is CSARYLAGGETQYF.